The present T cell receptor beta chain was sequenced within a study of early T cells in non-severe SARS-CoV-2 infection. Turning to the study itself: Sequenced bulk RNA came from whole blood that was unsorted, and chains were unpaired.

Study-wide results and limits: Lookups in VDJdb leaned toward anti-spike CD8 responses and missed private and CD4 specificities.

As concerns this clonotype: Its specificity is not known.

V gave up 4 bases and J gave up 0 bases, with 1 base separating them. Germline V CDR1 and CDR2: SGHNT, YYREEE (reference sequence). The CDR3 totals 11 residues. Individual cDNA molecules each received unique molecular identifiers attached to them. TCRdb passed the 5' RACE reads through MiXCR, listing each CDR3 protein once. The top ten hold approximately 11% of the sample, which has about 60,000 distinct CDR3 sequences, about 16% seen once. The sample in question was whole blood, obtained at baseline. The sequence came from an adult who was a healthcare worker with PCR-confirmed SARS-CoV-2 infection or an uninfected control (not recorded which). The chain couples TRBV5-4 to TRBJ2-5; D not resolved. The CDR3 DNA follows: TGTGCCAGCAGCGACCAAGAGACCCAGTACTTC. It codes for CASSDQETQYF.